This T cell receptor (beta chain) was observed in a study of blood T cell repertoires in COVID-19. Overall study context: COVID-19 samples from acute and convalescent phases originated in the United States, Italy and Spain. Nucleic acid was either cDNA or gDNA, and it came from T cells, B-cell-depleted T cells, or PBMCs.

Original handling: Reference gene primers were amplified, and this amplification served to estimate nucleated cell counts. Sequenced by immunoSEQ multiplex PCR; TCRdb stores in-frame clones only, minus some. Clone size and the V and J calls come from that table; the DNA yielded D and trimming. Of around 240,000 clones listed, about 79% are singletons. V lost 4 bases and J 4 bases, leaving 15 bases between the germline ends. CDR3 size: 15 residues. CDR1 is SGHNT, CDR2 YYREEE, per germline (reference sequence). Sequenced material: peripheral blood. This receptor was obtained from a woman in her forties who had recovered from COVID-19. The rearrangement links TRBV5-4 to TRBJ2-1, with TRBD2 as a possible D gene (6 bases). The CDR3 sequence: CASSTTGVAYNEQFF. CDR3 bases: TGTGCCAGCAGCACGACGGGGGTCGCATACAATGAGCAGTTCTTC.